A single TCR beta chain is shown here with its context. Its antigen is not known. Patients were ineligible given autoimmune disease history or systemic immunosuppression. Some clones are missing from TCRdb's copy, which holds only in-frame ones; the method was immunoSEQ multiplex PCR. The sample has 90,000 or so clones; approximately 90% are singletons. Germline CDR1 and CDR2: MDHEN and SYDVKM. The CDR3 loop spans 16 amino acids. With V trimmed by 6 bases and J by 2 bases, 13 bases remained unmatched. This entry belongs to a study of OX40 agonist ivuxolimab in advanced cancers. Study details: Six ivuxolimab dose levels, 0.01 to 10 mg/kg, were given intravenously every 2 weeks. Prior therapy, whether anti-PD-1, anti-PD-L1 or anti-CTLA-4, was allowed, and 30% to 40% had some. General study results and limits: The CD4+ and CD8+ T cells in the blood had expanded clonally by week 6 at 0.1 to 3.0 mg/kg.

The V gene is TRBV28, the J gene TRBJ2-7; TRBD2 aligns across 7 bases. The sequence came from an adult with an advanced solid tumor such as melanoma, head and neck, liver or kidney cancer. The sample consisted of CD4+ or CD8+ T cells sorted from blood, taken in a trial of the OX40 agonist ivuxolimab. The CDR3, as DNA: TGTGCCAGCAGGCCTACTAGCGCGAACCGAGCCTACGAGCAGTACTTC. Residues: CASRPTSANRAYEQYF.